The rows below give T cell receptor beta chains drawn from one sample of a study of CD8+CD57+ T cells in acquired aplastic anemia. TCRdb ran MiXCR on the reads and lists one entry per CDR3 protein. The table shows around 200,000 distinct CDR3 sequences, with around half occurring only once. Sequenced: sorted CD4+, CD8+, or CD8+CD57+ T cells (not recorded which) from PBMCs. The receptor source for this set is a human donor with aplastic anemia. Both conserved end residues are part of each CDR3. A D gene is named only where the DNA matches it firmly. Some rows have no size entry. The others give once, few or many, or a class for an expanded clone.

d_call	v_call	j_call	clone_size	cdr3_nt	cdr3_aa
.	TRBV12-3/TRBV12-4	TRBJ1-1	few	TGTGCCAGCAGTTCGTGGGGGGGAAGCACTGAAGCTTTCTTT	CASSSWGGSTEAFF
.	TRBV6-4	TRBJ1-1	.	TGTGCCCCCGCCAGATGGGTCTTAGGGTACACTGAAGCTTTCTTT	CAPARWVLGYTEAFF
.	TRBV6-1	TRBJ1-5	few	TGTGCCAGTCCCAATCTAAGGTTTGGGCAGCCCCAGCATTTT	CASPNLRFGQPQHF
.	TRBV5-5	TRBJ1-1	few	TGTGCCAGCAGCTTCGATCAGGGCGAAGCTTTCTTT	CASSFDQGEAFF
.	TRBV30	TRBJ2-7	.	TGTGCCTGGAGTGCCTTCCCGAGCGCCTACGAGCAGTACTTC	CAWSAFPSAYEQYF
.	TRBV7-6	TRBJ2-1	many	TGTGCCAGCACCCCTGGGGGGTCGGAGAATGAGCAGTTCTTC	CASTPGGSENEQFF
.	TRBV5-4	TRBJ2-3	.	TGTGCCAGCAGCTTGCTGGGTTCGGTGCTAGATACGCAGTATTTT	CASSLLGSVLDTQYF
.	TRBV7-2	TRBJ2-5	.	TGTGCCAGCAGCTTAAGGGCGGGAGAGACCCAGTACTTC	CASSLRAGETQYF
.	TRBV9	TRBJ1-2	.	TGTGCCAGCAGCGTAGTGGGTAACACCTTC	CASSVVGNTF
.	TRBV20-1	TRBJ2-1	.	TGCAGTGCTAGAGATCTGGGACTCCAGAGCTTC	CSARDLGLQSF
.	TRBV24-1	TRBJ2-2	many	TGTGCGAACACCGGGGAGCTGTTTTTT	CANTGELFF
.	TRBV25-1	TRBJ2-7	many	TGTGCCAGCAGTGAAGCAGGGATCACGGACGAGCAGTACTTC	CASSEAGITDEQYF
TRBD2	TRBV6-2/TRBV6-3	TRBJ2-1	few	TGTGCCAGCAACCCGGGGGGACCCTCCTACAATGAGCAGTTCTTC	CASNPGGPSYNEQFF
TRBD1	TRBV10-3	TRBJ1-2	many	TGTGCCATCAGTTCGGGACAGGCCTATGGCTACACCTTC	CAISSGQAYGYTF
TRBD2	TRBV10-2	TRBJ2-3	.	TGCGCCAGCTCGGCTAGCGGGAGGTCAGATACGCAGTATTTT	CASSASGRSDTQYF
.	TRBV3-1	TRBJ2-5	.	TGTGCCAGCAGCCAATTCACTGGGGTAGCAGAGACCCAGTACTTC	CASSQFTGVAETQYF
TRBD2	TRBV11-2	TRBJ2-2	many	TGTGCCAGCAGCTGGGGACTAGCGGGATCCTCGGGTGCCGGGGAGCTGTTTTTT	CASSWGLAGSSGAGELFF
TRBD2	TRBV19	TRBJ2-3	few	TGTGCCAGTAACTCGGGACTAGCGGCAGATACGCAGTATTTT	CASNSGLAADTQYF
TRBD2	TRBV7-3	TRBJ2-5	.	TGTGCCAGCATAGCGGGAGGGACGGAGACCCAGTACTTC	CASIAGGTETQYF
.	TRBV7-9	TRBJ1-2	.	TGTGCCAGCAGGGGAGGTTATGGCTACACCTTC	CASRGGYGYTF